One and the same sample provided the 2 T cell receptor beta chains below, sequenced in a study of blood T cells in healthy people across ages. Through a sample-barcoded 5' primer and a J-beta primer mix, a second PCR was run for about 6 to 11 cycles. Each CDR3 protein is one row after TCRdb ran MiXCR on the 5' RACE reads. Among around 1,000,000 distinct CDR3 sequences listed, less than 25% were seen once. These same records also appear under a second study, on T cells of mothers and their children.

Sequencing was carried out using blood. These receptors originate from a girl aged 2 to 9 in good health.

This clonotype showed up just a few times. A read error may produce the germline difference seen at one junction end. J is TRBJ2-5 and V is TRBV5-1; perhaps TRBD2 as D (5 bases). The germline CDR1 and CDR2 sequences are SGHRS and YFSETQ. This CDR3 is 15 amino acids long. CDR3 bases: TGCGCCAGCAGCCCCGGGATGAGCGTTCAAGAGACCCTGTACTTC. It yields the protein CASSPGMSVQETLYF. Supplemented by reference TRBV5-1 and TRBJ2-5, the full variable domain reads KAGVTQTPRYLIKTRGQQVTLSCSPISGHRSVSWYQQTPGQGLQFLFEYFSETQRNKGNFPGRFSGRQFSNSRSEMNVSTLELGDSALYLCASSPGMSVQETLYFGPGTRLLVL.

This clonotype has only one observation. One end of the junction is discordant with germline, which a read error may explain. The rearrangement uses TRBV12-3 or TRBV12-4 and TRBJ2-3; TRBD2 matches 7 bases. The length of the CDR3 is 13 residues. CDR3 in amino acids: CASSWGRADMQYF. The CDR3 DNA reads TGTGCCAGCAGTTGGGGGAGGGCAGATATGCAGTATTTT.